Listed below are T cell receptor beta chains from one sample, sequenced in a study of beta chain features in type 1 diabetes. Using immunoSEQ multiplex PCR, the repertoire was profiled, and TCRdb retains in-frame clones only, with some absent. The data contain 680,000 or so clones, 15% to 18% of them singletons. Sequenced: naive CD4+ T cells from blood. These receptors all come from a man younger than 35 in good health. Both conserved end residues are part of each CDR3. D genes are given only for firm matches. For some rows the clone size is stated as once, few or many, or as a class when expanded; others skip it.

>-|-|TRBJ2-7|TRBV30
CAWKRGSGAYEQYF
TGTGCCTGGAAAAGAGGGTCCGGGGCCTACGAGCAGTACTTC
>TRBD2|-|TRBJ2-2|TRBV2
CASRENSGNNGELFF
TGTGCCAGCAGAGAAAATAGCGGGAATAACGGGGAGCTGTTTTTT
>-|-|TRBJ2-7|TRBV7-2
CASSRGFQYEQYF
TGTGCCAGCAGCCGGGGTTTCCAGTACGAGCAGTACTTC
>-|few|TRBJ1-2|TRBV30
CAWRTDNYGYTF
TGTGCCTGGAGGACAGATAACTATGGCTACACCTTC
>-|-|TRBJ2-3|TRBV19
CASSKDRDLTQYF
TGTGCCAGTAGTAAGGACCGCGACCTTACGCAGTATTTT
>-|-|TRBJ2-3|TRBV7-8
CASSAPRLATDTQYF
TGTGCCAGCAGCGCACCAAGGTTGGCGACAGATACGCAGTATTTT
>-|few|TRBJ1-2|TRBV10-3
CAITLGGDYGYTF
TGTGCCATCACCCTCGGGGGGGACTATGGCTACACCTTC
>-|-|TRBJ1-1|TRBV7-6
CASQAGGDGTEAFF
TGTGCCAGCCAAGCCGGGGGAGATGGCACTGAAGCTTTCTTT
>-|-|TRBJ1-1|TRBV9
CASSVQGNTEAFF
TGTGCCAGCAGCGTACAGGGTAACACTGAAGCTTTCTTT
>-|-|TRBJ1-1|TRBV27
CASSLFLLAQIAFF
TGTGCCAGCAGTTTATTTTTGTTGGCGCAAATAGCTTTCTTT
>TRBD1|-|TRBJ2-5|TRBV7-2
CASRAGTEETQYF
TGTGCCAGCAGGGCCGGGACAGAAGAGACCCAGTACTTC
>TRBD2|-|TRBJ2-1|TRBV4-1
CASSQVAGAGTYNEQFF
TGCGCCAGCAGCCAAGTCGCGGGAGCGGGAACCTACAATGAGCAGTTCTTC
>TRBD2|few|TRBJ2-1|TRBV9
CASSVGLAGQEQFF
TGTGCCAGCAGCGTAGGGTTAGCGGGGCAGGAGCAGTTCTTC
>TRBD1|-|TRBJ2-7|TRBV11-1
CASSLSGGGSYEQYF
TGTGCCAGCAGCTTATCAGGGGGCGGGTCCTACGAGCAGTACTTC
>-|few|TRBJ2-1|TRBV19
CASTSSTISYNEQFF
TGTGCCAGTACCTCTTCGACAATTTCCTACAATGAGCAGTTCTTC
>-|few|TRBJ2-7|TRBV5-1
CASSQTPSSGYEQYF
TGCGCCAGCAGCCAAACACCGAGTAGCGGCTACGAGCAGTACTTC
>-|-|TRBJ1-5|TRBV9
CASSLDSNQPQHF
TGTGCCAGCAGCTTAGATTCCAATCAGCCCCAGCATTTT
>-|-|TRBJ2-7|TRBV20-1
CSASRGGEQYF
TGCAGTGCTAGCCGGGGTGGCGAGCAGTACTTC
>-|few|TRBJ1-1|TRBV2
CASSEGYEAFF
TGTGCCAGCAGTGAAGGGTATGAAGCTTTCTTT
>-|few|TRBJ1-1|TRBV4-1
CASRRTMNTEAFF
TGCGCCAGCAGACGGACGATGAACACTGAAGCTTTCTTT
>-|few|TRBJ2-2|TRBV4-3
CASSQERAPNTGELFF
TGCGCCAGCAGCCAAGAAAGGGCACCGAACACCGGGGAGCTGTTTTTT
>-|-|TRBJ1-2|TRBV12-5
CASGLGLGGYTF
TGTGCTAGTGGTTTGGGATTGGGTGGCTACACCTTC
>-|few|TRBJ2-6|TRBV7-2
CASRLRGLSSGANVLTF
TGTGCCAGCAGGCTCAGGGGACTATCATCTGGGGCCAACGTCCTGACTTTC
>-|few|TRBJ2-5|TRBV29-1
CSVTTGQETQYF
TGCAGCGTTACGACGGGCCAAGAGACCCAGTACTTC
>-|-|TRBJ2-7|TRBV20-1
CSAKITYEQYF
TGCAGTGCTAAAATTACCTACGAGCAGTACTTC
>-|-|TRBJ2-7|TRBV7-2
CASSPMASSYEQYF
TGTGCCAGCAGCCCCATGGCTAGTTCCTACGAGCAGTACTTC